The 12 T cell receptor beta chains presented below share a single source sample, sequenced in a study of blood T cell repertoires in COVID-19. Sequenced by immunoSEQ multiplex PCR; TCRdb stores in-frame clones only, minus some. The table shows 99,000 or so clones, with about 79% occurring only once. The sample consisted of peripheral blood. These receptors all come from an elderly woman with active or convalescent COVID-19.

This chain connects TRBV18 to TRBJ2-3, with D possibly TRBD1 on 5 matching bases. V was clipped by 1 base and J by 3 bases, with 8 bases between them. This CDR3 is 14 amino acids long. Germline assignment: CDR1 KGHSH and CDR2 LQKENI. DNA for the CDR3: TGTGCCAGCTCACCACGGGCAGGGACAGATACGCAGTATTTT. It is translated as CASSPRAGTDTQYF.

The genes are TRBV27 and TRBJ2-2; D uncertain. Germline CDR1 is MNHEY and CDR2 is SMNVEV (reference sequence). The V end was cut by 4 bases, the J end by 3 bases, with 9 bases between. This CDR3 has 14 residues. CDR3 residues: CASSWRPHTGELFF. DNA for the CDR3: TGTGCCAGCAGTTGGAGACCGCACACCGGGGAGCTGTTTTTT.

The chain is built from TRBV6-1 and TRBJ2-5; weak D call: TRBD2 (6 bases). Per the germline V gene, CDR1 is MNHNS and CDR2 is SASEGT. The V and J ends lost 3 bases and 5 bases respectively, with 7 bases between them. The CDR3 runs 12 residues. CDR3 region: CASSEGRETQYF. The CDR3 DNA sequence: TGTGCCAGCAGTGAGGGGAGGGAGACCCAGTACTTC.

This rearrangement joins TRBV7-9 to TRBJ1-1; no firm D call. Germline assignment: CDR1 SEHNR and CDR2 FQNEAQ (reference sequence). This CDR3 is 16 amino acids long. The V end was cut by 2 bases, the J end by 1 base, with 14 bases between. CDR3 sequence reads: CASSLRYASGNTEAFF. The DNA of the CDR3 is TGTGCCAGCAGCTTAAGGTACGCTTCGGGGAACACTGAAGCTTTCTTT. Drawing the rest from reference TRBV7-9 and TRBJ1-1, the complete variable domain is DTGVSQNPRHKITKRGQNVTFRCDPISEHNRLYWYRQTLGQGPEFLTYFQNEAQLEKSRLLSDRFSAERPKGSFSTLEIQRTEQGDSAMYLCASSLRYASGNTEAFFGQGTRLTVV.

The gene calls are TRBV29-1 and TRBJ2-7; 8 bases are a match to TRBD2. CDR3 length: 13 residues. The V segment lost 7 bases and the J segment 6 bases; nucleotides outside the gene matches: 11. Germline V lookup: CDR1 SQVTM, CDR2 ANQGSEA. The CDR3 bases are TGCAGCGGTTGTGTAGCGGGGACCAGCGAGCAGTACTTC. As protein: CSGCVAGTSEQYF.

J is TRBJ2-7 and V is TRBV15, with a possible D match to TRBD2 (6 bases). The CDR3 covers 19 residues. Germline lookup yields CDR1 LNHNV and CDR2 YYDKDF (reference sequence). Trimming shortened V by 5 bases and J by 0 bases, and 26 bases separated the two germline ends. The CDR3 bases are TGTGCCACCAGCGGAGGATATGACTGGAGGGATGGGGGCTCCTACGAGCAGTACTTC. This encodes CATSGGYDWRDGGSYEQYF.

The gene calls are TRBV16 and TRBJ1-5; the D is unclear. The V end lost 2 bases, the J end lost 3 bases, and 11 bases lay between the germline ends. Germline loops: CDR1 KGHSY, CDR2 FQNENV. The CDR3 has 15 residues. CDR3 amino acids: CASSQEGPTNQPQHF. For the CDR3, the DNA is TGTGCCAGCAGCCAAGAGGGCCCCACCAATCAGCCCCAGCATTTT.

This chain connects TRBV5-5 to TRBJ1-2, with D possibly being TRBD1 (6 bases). This CDR3 spans 14 amino acids. V shed 3 bases and J shed 2 bases, with 11 bases lying between them. The V gene's germline CDR1 is SGHKS and CDR2 YYEKEE (reference sequence). For the CDR3, the DNA is TGTGCCAGCAGCTCTTGGACAGTAAACTATGGCTACACCTTC. Protein product: CASSSWTVNYGYTF.

The rearrangement joins TRBV11-3 to TRBJ1-1; TRBD1 aligns across 10 bases. Germline values: CDR1 SGHNT, CDR2 YENEEA. Losses at the gene ends were 5 bases for V and 5 bases for J; bases not matched to a gene: 2. CDR3 length: 13 residues. The CDR3 here is CASSRQGATEAFF. CDR3 nucleotide sequence: TGTGCCAGCAGCCGACAGGGGGCAACTGAAGCTTTCTTT.

The rearrangement links TRBV18 to TRBJ2-3; no definite D call. The CDR3 spans 13 residues. Germline values: CDR1 KGHSH, CDR2 LQKENI. V shed 0 bases and J shed 5 bases, with 6 bases lying between them. CDR3: CASSPPEKDTQYF. The CDR3 DNA follows: TGTGCCAGCTCACCACCGGAGAAAGATACGCAGTATTTT.

This chain connects TRBV18 to TRBJ1-2; D possibly corresponds to TRBD1 (5 bases). Trimming shortened V by 6 bases and J by 1 base, and 15 bases separated the two germline ends. CDR1 is KGHSH, CDR2 LQKENI, per germline. This CDR3 spans 15 amino acids. The CDR3 sequence: CASSTGQGGNYGYTF. CDR3 in DNA: TGTGCCAGCTCGACTGGGCAGGGCGGTAACTATGGCTACACCTTC.

This chain links TRBV6-5 with TRBJ1-2, with 11 bases lining up with TRBD1. Germline V gene data show CDR1 as MNHEY and CDR2 as SVGAGI. The V and J ends lost 6 bases and 6 bases, in that order; junction bases with no gene match: 3. This CDR3 region has 13 residues. The CDR3 region is CASRTGQGDGYTF. CDR3 DNA: TGTGCCAGCAGGACGGGACAGGGGGATGGCTACACCTTC.